The 32 T cell receptor beta chains below come from one sample, sequenced in a study of blood T cell repertoires in COVID-19. Clones were read by immunoSEQ multiplex PCR, and TCRdb kept only the in-frame ones, dropping some. The table has approximately 450,000 clones, around nine tenths seen once; the top ten hold 4.3%. The sample taken for sequencing was peripheral blood. The receptors derive from a young woman with acute or convalescent COVID-19.

The chain has TRBV24-1 and TRBJ2-1; no definite D call. Trimming stripped 0 bases from V and 7 bases from J, with 9 bases between. The CDR3 contains 14 residues. The V gene's germline CDR1 is KGHDR and CDR2 SFDVKD. CDR3 DNA sequence: TGTGCCACCAGTGATTTGTACGGCAGGAATGAGCAGTTCTTC. The encoded protein is CATSDLYGRNEQFF.

This chain links TRBV12-3 or TRBV12-4 with TRBJ2-5; TRBD1 matches 7 bases. Trimming at V came to 5 bases and at J to 2 bases, leaving 2 bases not matched to a gene. This CDR3 has 13 amino acids. The CDR3 protein is CASSGTVQETQYF. The CDR3 DNA reads TGTGCCAGCAGTGGGACAGTACAAGAGACCCAGTACTTC.

The rearrangement links TRBV11-2 to TRBJ2-3, with TRBD2 matching over 8 bases. The CDR3 is 16 residues long. Trimming took 4 bases from V and 4 from J; bases not matched to a gene: 10. Looked up from germline, CDR1 is SGHAT and CDR2 is FQNNGV. As DNA, the CDR3 is TGTGCCAGCAGCTCGCGACCGGGACTAGGTGCAGATACGCAGTATTTT. Its protein is CASSSRPGLGADTQYF.

The rearrangement links TRBV11-2 to TRBJ2-2; TRBD2 might be the D (5 bases). The germline V gene encodes CDR1 SGHAT and CDR2 FQNNGV. The CDR3 runs to 15 residues. V lost 5 bases, J lost 4 bases, and 14 bases lay in between. The CDR3 DNA reads TGTGCCAGCAGCCGTCGGCTAGCAGGCACCGGGGAGCTGTTTTTT. It is translated as CASSRRLAGTGELFF.

The chain is built from TRBV11-1 and TRBJ1-6; 8 bases are a match to TRBD1. Germline lookup yields CDR1 SGHAT and CDR2 FQDESV (reference sequence). There are 14 residues in the CDR3. J gave up 9 bases and V 5 bases, and 6 bases lay outside the gene matches. The CDR3 loop reads CASSTGQGGSPLHF. The CDR3, as DNA: TGTGCCAGCAGCACCGGACAGGGTGGTTCACCCCTCCACTTT. Variable domain in full (rest from reference TRBV11-1 and TRBJ1-6): EAEVAQSPRYKITEKSQAVAFWCDPISGHATLYWYRQILGQGPELLVQFQDESVVDDSQLPKDRFSAERLKGVDSTLKIQPAELGDSAMYLCASSTGQGGSPLHFGNGTRLTVT.

The chain combines TRBV2 with TRBJ2-3; TRBD2 aligns across 10 bases. Trimming at V came to 0 bases and at J to 5 bases, leaving 2 bases not matched to a gene. Germline V gene data show CDR1 as SNHLY and CDR2 as FYNNEI. The CDR3 is 15 amino acids. The CDR3 region is CASSEAVAGGDTQYF. The CDR3 coding sequence is TGTGCCAGCAGTGAAGCTGTAGCGGGGGGAGATACGCAGTATTTT.

CDR3 in amino acids: CASSLLQITDTQYF. CDR3 sequence (DNA): TGTGCCAGCAGTTTATTACAGATCACAGATACGCAGTATTTT. The genes are TRBV28 and TRBJ2-3; D is unresolved. Germline V gene lookup returns CDR1 MDHEN and CDR2 SYDVKM. Deletions cut 1 base from V and 2 bases from J, with 7 bases between. This CDR3 comprises 14 residues. Full variable domain (outside the CDR3, taken from reference TRBV28 and TRBJ2-3): DVKVTQSSRYLVKRTGEKVFLECVQDMDHENMFWYRQDPGLGLRLIYFSYDVKMKEKGDIPEGYSVSREKKERFSLILESASTNQTSMYLCASSLLQITDTQYFGPGTRLTVL.

In this sample, this clone turned up once. The chain links TRBV5-1 to TRBJ2-1, with TRBD2 identical over 8 bases. There are 16 residues in the CDR3. V was clipped by 0 bases and J by 3 bases; unmatched bases: 5. CDR1 and CDR2 from the germline V gene are SGHRS and YFSETQ. DNA of the CDR3: TGCGCCAGCAGCTTGGTTGCGGGGGGTAGCTACAATGAGCAGTTCTTC. It codes for CASSLVAGGSYNEQFF.

This chain links TRBV2 with TRBJ2-5; the D gene is possibly TRBD2 (5 bases). CDR3 length: 13 amino acids. Trimming stripped 7 bases from V and 7 bases from J, with 16 bases between. Germline V gene data show CDR1 as SNHLY and CDR2 as FYNNEI. The CDR3 sequence: CASTRETKATQYF. The CDR3 region has the DNA TGTGCCAGCACTCGCGAGACTAAGGCGACCCAGTACTTC.

In regard to this clone: This sample includes further DNA sequences coding for the same CDR3. V gene TRBV5-1 combines with J gene TRBJ2-7; 11 bases align to TRBD2. J lost 2 bases, V lost 4 bases, and 5 bases had no gene match. CDR3 length equals 15 residues. The germline gives CDR1 SGHRS, CDR2 YFSETQ. CDR3 bases: TGCGCCAGCAGCCCGCTAGCGGGGGGCCCCTACGAGCAGTACTTC. Translation gives CASSPLAGGPYEQYF. The full variable domain, with the rest looked up from reference TRBV5-1 and TRBJ2-7, is KAGVTQTPRYLIKTRGQQVTLSCSPISGHRSVSWYQQTPGQGLQFLFEYFSETQRNKGNFPGRFSGRQFSNSRSEMNVSTLELGDSALYLCASSPLAGGPYEQYFGPGTRLTVT.

The chain is built from TRBV11-2 and TRBJ2-3; D unresolved. Germline V CDR1 and CDR2: SGHAT, FQNNGV. V lost 1 base and J 4 bases, leaving 9 bases between the germline ends. The CDR3 loop spans 14 amino acids. The CDR3 coding sequence is TGTGCCAGCAGCTTAGTCCAGGTTCCAGATACGCAGTATTTT. Translating it yields CASSLVQVPDTQYF.

To note about this clone: The junction departs from germline at one end; a sequencing error may be responsible. The V and J genes are TRBV2 and TRBJ1-2, with D perhaps TRBD1 (5 bases). This CDR3 contains 10 residues. Germline V lookup: CDR1 SNHLY, CDR2 FYNNEI. The CDR3 DNA is TGTGCCAGCAGTGACGTGGACACCTCCTTC. Its translation: CASSDVDTSF.

This clone came up once. V usage is TRBV11-2 and J usage is TRBJ2-1, with 11 bases fitting TRBD2. In germline, CDR1 is SGHAT, CDR2 FQNNGV. CDR3 length: 16 amino acids. V shed 6 bases and J 0 bases; nucleotides not matched to a gene: 4. CDR3 nucleotides: TGTGCCAGCAGGGATAGCGGGGGGGGCTCCTACAATGAGCAGTTCTTC. Residues: CASRDSGGGSYNEQFF. The complete variable domain, with remaining parts taken from reference TRBV11-2 and TRBJ2-1, reads EAGVAQSPRYKIIEKRQSVAFWCNPISGHATLYWYQQILGQGPKLLIQFQNNGVVDDSQLPKDRFSAERLKGVDSTLKIQPAKLEDSAVYLCASRDSGGGSYNEQFFGPGTRLTVL.

The V call is TRBV4-1, the J call TRBJ1-6; no firm D call. The CDR3 length is 14 residues. The ends were cut back, 3 bases at V and 7 bases at J, with 10 bases in the middle. The germline V gene encodes CDR1 MGHRA and CDR2 YSYEKL. This CDR3 is CASSQVGGNSPLHF. The CDR3 region has the DNA TGCGCCAGCAGCCAGGTCGGAGGGAATTCACCCCTCCACTTT.

This sequence joins TRBV27 and TRBJ2-2, with 12 bases fitting TRBD2. The CDR3 sequence is 16 residues long. The germline gives CDR1 MNHEY, CDR2 SMNVEV (reference sequence). The V gene end was trimmed by 4 bases and the J gene end by 7 bases; junction bases not matched to a gene: 7. In DNA, the CDR3 is TGTGCCAGCAGTTCGCTTCCGGGACTAGCGGGCGGGGAGCTGTTTTTT. Amino acids: CASSSLPGLAGGELFF.

The gene calls are TRBV5-1 and TRBJ2-5; D uncertain. Germline values: CDR1 SGHRS, CDR2 YFSETQ. The V gene lost 3 bases and the J gene lost 4 bases, with 16 bases spanning the gap. The CDR3 contains 15 residues. DNA for the CDR3: TGCGCCAGCAGCTCAACGACTCGGTCGGGAGAGACCCAGTACTTC. It yields the protein CASSSTTRSGETQYF.

This chain links TRBV2 with TRBJ2-7; 8 nucleotides align to TRBD1. The CDR3 consists of 14 residues. The germline V gene encodes CDR1 SNHLY and CDR2 FYNNEI. V gave up 6 bases and J gave up 1 base; unmatched junction bases: 5. CDR3 in amino acids: CASRGQVISYEQYF. The DNA for the CDR3 is TGTGCCAGCAGGGGACAGGTTATTTCCTACGAGCAGTACTTC. The entire variable domain, with the rest obtained from reference TRBV2 and TRBJ2-7, is as follows: EPEVTQTPSHQVTQMGQEVILRCVPISNHLYFYWYRQILGQKVEFLVSFYNNEISEKSEIFDDQFSVERPDGSNFTLKIRSTKLEDSAMYFCASRGQVISYEQYFGPGTRLTVT.

This CDR3 reads CASTDSGEQFF. CDR3 in DNA: TGCGCCAGCACGGATAGCGGCGAGCAGTTCTTC. The J gene is TRBJ2-1, the V gene TRBV5-1; possibly TRBD2 for D (6 bases). Germline values: CDR1 SGHRS, CDR2 YFSETQ. The CDR3 consists of 11 residues. V was trimmed by 6 bases and J by 10 bases, leaving 11 bases between them.

This chain connects TRBV4-1 to TRBJ2-7; TRBD1 matches at 7 bases. The CDR3 has 15 amino acids. CDR1 is MGHRA, CDR2 YSYEKL, per germline. After removal of 0 bases from V and 1 base from J, the junction contained 3 bases not matched to a gene. The CDR3: CASSQEWDSSYEQYF. The CDR3 region has the DNA TGCGCCAGCAGCCAAGAGTGGGACAGTTCCTACGAGCAGTACTTC.

The J gene is TRBJ1-2, the V gene TRBV5-5; D perhaps matches TRBD1 (5 bases). With 3 bases removed from V and 5 bases from J, the gap between germline ends came to 14 bases. CDR3 length equals 14 residues. The germline CDR1 and CDR2 sequences are SGHKS and YYEKEE (reference sequence). The CDR3 is CASSSVGGLYGYTF. DNA for the CDR3: TGTGCCAGCAGCTCTGTCGGGGGTTTGTATGGCTACACCTTC.

This rearrangement joins TRBV11-3 to TRBJ2-2, with 7 nucleotides matching TRBD2. The CDR3 sequence is 16 residues long. Trimming at V came to 2 bases and at J to 4 bases, leaving 7 bases not matched to a gene. Looked up from germline, CDR1 is SGHNT and CDR2 is YENEEA. CDR3 DNA: TGTGCCAGCAGCTTAAATAGCGGGTTAATCACCGGGGAGCTGTTTTTT. As protein: CASSLNSGLITGELFF.

The chain is built from TRBV2 and TRBJ1-4, with D unclear. V lost 4 bases and J 7 bases, leaving 10 bases between the germline ends. Germline V gives CDR1 SNHLY, CDR2 FYNNEI. The CDR3 is 13 residues long. This CDR3 is CASSGTLFEKLFF. CDR3 DNA: TGTGCCAGCAGTGGCACGCTATTTGAAAAACTGTTTTTT.

This sequence joins TRBV5-1 and TRBJ1-2; D not resolved. CDR3 size: 14 residues. Germline CDR1 reads SGHRS; CDR2 reads YFSETQ. Trimming shortened V by 0 bases and J by 2 bases, and 8 bases separated the two germline ends. CDR3 loop: CASSLEWQNYGYTF. The CDR3 DNA follows: TGCGCCAGCAGCTTGGAGTGGCAGAACTATGGCTACACCTTC.

The CDR3 region is CASGGGANTEAFF. CDR3 bases: TGTGCTAGTGGCGGGGGGGCCAACACTGAAGCTTTCTTT. This rearrangement joins TRBV12-5 to TRBJ1-1, with D perhaps matching TRBD1 (6 bases). This CDR3 is 13 amino acids long. V shed 6 bases and J shed 2 bases, with 10 bases lying between them. The germline V gene encodes CDR1 LGHNT and CDR2 FRNRAP.

The chain recombines TRBV3-1 (or the pseudogene TRBV3-2) with TRBJ1-1; D gene unclear. The CDR3 runs to 13 residues. V was cut by 2 bases and J by 2 bases, with 6 bases left in between. Germline CDR1 and CDR2: LGHDT and YNNKEL (reference sequence). The CDR3 sequence is CASSQLTNTEAFF. CDR3 coding DNA: TGTGCCAGCAGCCAATTGACTAACACTGAAGCTTTCTTT.

V gene TRBV4-1 combines with J gene TRBJ2-1; 14 nucleotides line up with TRBD2. Trimming removed 4 bases from V and 2 bases from J; junction bases left unmatched: 4. The CDR3 loop spans 17 amino acids. Germline V gives CDR1 MGHRA, CDR2 YSYEKL. The CDR3 is CASSPGLAGGTYNEQFF. The CDR3 region has the DNA TGCGCCAGCAGCCCCGGACTAGCGGGGGGTACCTACAATGAGCAGTTCTTC.

This clone turned up a few times. V and J are TRBV6-1 and TRBJ2-3; TRBD1 is a possible D gene (6 bases). The CDR3 length is 16 residues. Trimming pared 0 bases from V and 4 bases from J, leaving 14 bases between. The germline V gene encodes CDR1 MNHNS and CDR2 SASEGT. The CDR3 region is CASSEAHGRGSDTQYF. The CDR3, as DNA: TGTGCCAGCAGTGAAGCGCACGGCAGGGGATCAGATACGCAGTATTTT.

The gene calls are TRBV10-3 and TRBJ1-1; D might be TRBD1 (6 bases). CDR1 is ENHRY and CDR2 is SYGVKD in the germline V gene. This CDR3 spans 14 amino acids. The V and J ends lost 6 bases and 0 bases respectively, with 11 bases between them. The CDR3, as DNA: TGTGCCATCAGCATGACAGGAATGAACACTGAAGCTTTCTTT. This translates into CAISMTGMNTEAFF.

The chain employs TRBV7-9 and TRBJ2-1, with D possibly TRBD1 on 6 matching bases. This CDR3 comprises 13 residues. Germline CDR1 is SEHNR and CDR2 is FQNEAQ (reference sequence). V was clipped by 5 bases and J by 5 bases, with 10 bases between them. The CDR3 sequence is CASSRDTHNEQFF. CDR3 nucleotides: TGTGCCAGCAGCCGGGACACCCACAATGAGCAGTTCTTC.

This clone was observed once. The J gene is TRBJ2-7, the V gene TRBV6-1; D possibly corresponds to TRBD1 (6 bases). The ends were cut back, 10 bases at V and 3 bases at J, with 19 bases in the middle. The CDR3 has 14 amino acids. Germline V gene data show CDR1 as MNHNS and CDR2 as SASEGT. CDR3 coding DNA: TGTGCCACCCGGGACACCGACTCCTACTACGAGCAGTACTTC. Translated: CATRDTDSYYEQYF.

A single count supports this clone. The chain is built from TRBV5-1 and TRBJ1-1; TRBD1 matches 7 bases. The CDR3 loop spans 14 amino acids. Looked up from germline, CDR1 is SGHRS and CDR2 is YFSETQ. Losses at the gene ends were 0 bases for V and 5 bases for J; bases not matched to a gene: 4. CDR3 region: CASSLAGTATEAFF. In nucleotides, the CDR3 is TGCGCCAGCAGCTTGGCCGGGACAGCTACTGAAGCTTTCTTT.

This clone occurred once. J is TRBJ2-7 and V is TRBV13, with 7 bases aligning to TRBD1. Trimming cost V 3 bases and J 7 bases; bases outside gene matches: 9. The CDR3 is 14 residues long. Germline V gene sequence: CDR1 PRHDT, CDR2 FYEKMQ (reference sequence). In DNA, the CDR3 is TGTGCCAGCAGCTTGGGACAGACCCTTTGGGAGCAGTACTTC. It yields the protein CASSLGQTLWEQYF.